This note documents a single TCR beta chain sequence. This specimen belongs to a study of blood T cell repertoires in COVID-19. For the study at large: The United States, Italy and Spain supplied acute and convalescent COVID-19 samples. T cells, B-cell-depleted T cells, or PBMCs provided the cDNA or gDNA that served as material.

With 10 bases removed from V and 0 bases from J, the gap between germline ends came to 12 bases. Germline V gene lookup returns CDR1 ENHRY and CDR2 SYGVKD. The CDR3 length is 13 residues. In the source study's methods: For nucleated cells, counts were estimated from reference gene primer amplification. Clones were read by immunoSEQ multiplex PCR, and TCRdb kept only the in-frame ones, dropping some. V, J and clone size were drawn from that table, and D and trimming were deduced from the DNA. The sample contains under 95,000 clones, about nine tenths of which appear only once. Material: peripheral blood. The receptor was derived from a human donor in a cohort sampled during active COVID-19. The chain has TRBV10-3 and TRBJ2-5; possibly TRBD1 for D (6 bases). As DNA, the CDR3 is TGTGCCACTGCACAGGGACACCAAGAGACCCAGTACTTC. Amino acid sequence: CATAQGHQETQYF.